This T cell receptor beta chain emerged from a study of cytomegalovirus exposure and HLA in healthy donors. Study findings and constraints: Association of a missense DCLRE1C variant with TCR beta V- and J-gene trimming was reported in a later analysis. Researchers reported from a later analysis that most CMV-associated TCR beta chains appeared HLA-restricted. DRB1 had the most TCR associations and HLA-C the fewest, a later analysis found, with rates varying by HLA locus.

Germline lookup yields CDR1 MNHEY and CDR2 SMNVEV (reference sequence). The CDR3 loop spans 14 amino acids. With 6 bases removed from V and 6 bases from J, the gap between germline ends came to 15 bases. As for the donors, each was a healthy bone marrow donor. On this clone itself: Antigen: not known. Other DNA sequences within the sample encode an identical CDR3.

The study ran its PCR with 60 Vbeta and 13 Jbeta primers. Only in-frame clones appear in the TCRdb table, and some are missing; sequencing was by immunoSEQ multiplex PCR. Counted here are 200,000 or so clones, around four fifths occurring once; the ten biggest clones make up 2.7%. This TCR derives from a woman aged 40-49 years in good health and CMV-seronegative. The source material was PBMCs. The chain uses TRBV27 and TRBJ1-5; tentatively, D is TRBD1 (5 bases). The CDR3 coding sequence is TGTGCCAGCAGCCTCCAGGGAGGAGGTCAGCCCCAGCATTTT. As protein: CASSLQGGGQPQHF.